This entry lists 12 T cell receptor beta chains sequenced from one sample in a study of blood T cell repertoires in COVID-19. The protocol was immunoSEQ multiplex PCR, while the TCRdb copy is restricted to in-frame clones and leaves out a portion. The sample yields roughly 38,000 clones, 91% seen once. The source material was peripheral blood. Receptors were obtained from a middle-aged man with active COVID-19.

This chain joins TRBV6-2 or TRBV6-3 and TRBJ2-5; 8 nucleotides line up with TRBD1. The CDR3 has 18 amino acids. Germline loops: CDR1 MNHEY, CDR2 SVGEGT. J was trimmed by 5 bases and V by 2 bases; bases with no gene match: 16. CDR3 loop: CASSYRFPGQGAWETQYF. CDR3 nucleotides: TGTGCCAGCAGTTACAGGTTCCCGGGGCAGGGGGCTTGGGAGACCCAGTACTTC.

This chain uses TRBV11-2 with TRBJ2-3; maybe TRBD2 (5 bases). The germline V gene has CDR1 SGHAT and CDR2 FQNNGV. Trimming pared 0 bases from V and 1 base from J, leaving 14 bases between. CDR3 length: 17 amino acids. CDR3: CASSLEPPGGGTDTQYF. The CDR3 bases are TGTGCCAGCAGCTTAGAACCCCCAGGAGGTGGCACAGATACGCAGTATTTT.

The V and J genes are TRBV7-2 and TRBJ2-1; 8 bases map to TRBD2. The CDR3 length is 15 residues. CDR1 is SGHTA, CDR2 FQGNSA, per germline. The V and J ends lost 5 bases and 8 bases, in that order; junction bases with no gene match: 11. In nucleotides, the CDR3 is TGTGCCAGCAGCGTTCAAGCGGGGGAAGGTTATGAGCAGTTCTTC. As protein: CASSVQAGEGYEQFF.

The V gene is TRBV2, the J gene TRBJ2-7; D might be TRBD2 (7 bases). This CDR3 contains 14 residues. Trimming pared 2 bases from V and 5 bases from J, leaving 13 bases between. From germline, CDR1 is SNHLY and CDR2 FYNNEI. The CDR3 protein is CASSEWVGGDEQYF. CDR3 nucleotides: TGTGCCAGCAGTGAATGGGTAGGGGGGGACGAGCAGTACTTC. Full variable domain (rest looked up from reference TRBV2 and TRBJ2-7): EPEVTQTPSHQVTQMGQEVILRCVPISNHLYFYWYRQILGQKVEFLVSFYNNEISEKSEIFDDQFSVERPDGSNFTLKIRSTKLEDSAMYFCASSEWVGGDEQYFGPGTRLTVT.

The V and J genes are TRBV6-5 and TRBJ2-5; D is possibly TRBD1 (6 bases). The CDR3 has 14 amino acids. The V end lost 2 bases, the J end lost 0 bases, and 7 bases lay between the germline ends. Looked up from germline, CDR1 is MNHEY and CDR2 is SVGAGI. In nucleotides, the CDR3 is TGTGCCAGCAGTTACGGACAGAACCAAGAGACCCAGTACTTC. Amino acid sequence: CASSYGQNQETQYF.

This chain connects TRBV5-4 to TRBJ2-7; 10 positions agree with TRBD2. Germline CDR1 reads SGHNT; CDR2 reads YYREEE (reference sequence). CDR3 length: 17 residues. The V segment lost 6 bases and the J segment 5 bases; nucleotides outside the gene matches: 17. The CDR3 region has the DNA TGTGCCAGCATCAAGAGCCCCCTAGCGGGAGTGTTGGACGAGCAGTACTTC. As protein: CASIKSPLAGVLDEQYF.

CDR3 region: CASSYFQQGPSRGYTF. The CDR3 DNA is TGTGCCAGCAGTTACTTTCAACAGGGGCCCTCGAGAGGCTACACCTTC. The chain carries TRBV6-6 and TRBJ1-2; 7 bases are a match to TRBD1. After removal of 1 base from V and 8 bases from J, the junction contained 13 bases not matched to a gene. Germline lookup yields CDR1 MNHNY and CDR2 SVGAGI (reference sequence). This CDR3 spans 16 amino acids.

The genes are TRBV3-1 (or the pseudogene TRBV3-2) and TRBJ2-3; D remains unclear. Deletions cut 2 bases from V and 6 bases from J, with 9 bases between. The CDR3 sequence is 13 residues long. Per the germline V gene, CDR1 is LGHDT and CDR2 is YNNKEL (reference sequence). CDR3 protein: CASSQRATDTQYF. The CDR3 coding sequence is TGTGCCAGCAGCCAAAGAGCGACCGATACGCAGTATTTT.

The chain combines TRBV7-3 with TRBJ2-1, with TRBD2 matching 9 bases. With 4 bases clipped from V and 7 bases from J, the junction kept 5 bases outside the gene matches. Germline lookup yields CDR1 SGHTA and CDR2 FQGTGA. The CDR3 has 14 amino acids. CDR3 sequence: CASSSAGGRNEQFF. The CDR3 DNA follows: TGTGCCAGCAGCTCCGCGGGGGGGAGGAATGAGCAGTTCTTC.

The CDR3: CASSPDYVGLAGNANTGELFF. CDR3 coding DNA: TGTGCCAGCAGCCCTGATTACGTAGGACTAGCGGGTAACGCGAACACCGGGGAGCTGTTTTTT. The chain uses TRBV4-2 and TRBJ2-2; the match to TRBD2 covers 11 bases. Per the germline V gene, CDR1 is LGHNA and CDR2 is YNFKEQ. The CDR3 contains 21 residues. With 4 bases clipped from V and 0 bases from J, the junction kept 16 bases outside the gene matches.

This clone was counted a single time. The chain is built from TRBV2 and TRBJ1-1; D is ambiguous. CDR3 size: 13 residues. Trimming left V 2 bases short and J 3 bases short, with 7 bases between. Germline V gene data show CDR1 as SNHLY and CDR2 as FYNNEI. In DNA, the CDR3 is TGTGCCAGCAGTGAATTAGAGGACACTGAAGCTTTCTTT. Translated, it gives CASSELEDTEAFF.

For the CDR3, the DNA is TGTGCCAGTAGTATCCGTAGCGGACCTAGCACAGATACGCAGTATTTT. This sequence encodes CASSIRSGPSTDTQYF. This sequence joins TRBV19 and TRBJ2-3, with a weak D call TRBD2 (6 bases). Germline V gives CDR1 LNHDA, CDR2 SQIVND (reference sequence). With 3 bases removed from V and 0 bases from J, the gap between germline ends came to 13 bases. This CDR3 has 16 amino acids. The full variable domain, in which reference TRBV19 and TRBJ2-3 provide the parts outside the CDR3, is DGGITQSPKYLFRKEGQNVTLSCEQNLNHDAMYWYRQDPGQGLRLIYYSQIVNDFQKGDIAEGYSVSREKKESFPLTVTSAQKNPTAFYLCASSIRSGPSTDTQYFGPGTRLTVL.